The T cell receptor beta chain under discussion was sequenced for a study of molecular identifiers for immune sequencing clone quantification. Germline CDR1 LNHDA, CDR2 SQIVND (reference sequence). There are 16 residues in the CDR3. The germline V and J ends were trimmed by 7 bases and 4 bases, with 22 bases remaining between them. Each CDR3 protein is one row after TCRdb ran MiXCR on the PCR reads. The sample holds a few hundred thousand distinct CDR3 sequences, 24% seen once. For naive CD8 T cells, sorting used the CD8+CD4-CCR7+CD45RA+ phenotype. This sequence was found in a human donor in good health. Some libraries in this study had Jurkat cell RNA spiked in. The specimen was naive CD8+ T cells from blood, with Jurkat cell RNA spiked in. Subset in this sample: FACS-sorted CD8+CD4-CCR7+CD45RA+ naive T cells. The chain carries TRBV19 and TRBJ1-1; D gene uncertain. CDR3 protein: CASTPSGGRGGTEAFF. DNA for the CDR3: TGTGCCAGTACCCCCTCCGGAGGCCGCGGTGGCACTGAAGCTTTCTTT.